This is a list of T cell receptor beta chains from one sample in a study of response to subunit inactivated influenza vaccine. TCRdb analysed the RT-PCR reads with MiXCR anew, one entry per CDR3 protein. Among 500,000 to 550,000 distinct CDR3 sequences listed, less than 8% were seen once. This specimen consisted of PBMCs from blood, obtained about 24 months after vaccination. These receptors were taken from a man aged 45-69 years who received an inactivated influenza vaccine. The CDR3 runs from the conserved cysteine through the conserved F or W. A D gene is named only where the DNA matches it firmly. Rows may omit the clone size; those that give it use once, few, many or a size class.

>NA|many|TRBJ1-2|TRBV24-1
CATSDFDRAGGYTF
TGTGCCACCAGTGATTTCGACCGAGCGGGCGGCTACACCTTC
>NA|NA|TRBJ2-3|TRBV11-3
CASSRGGEDTQYF
TGTGCCAGCAGCCGTGGGGGTGAAGATACGCAGTATTTT
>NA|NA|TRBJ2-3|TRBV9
CASSVEGTITDTQYF
TGTGCCAGCAGCGTAGAGGGAACTATCACAGATACGCAGTATTTT
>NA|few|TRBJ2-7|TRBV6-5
CASSYEGGPTYEQYF
TGTGCCAGCAGTTACGAAGGCGGGCCGACCTACGAGCAGTACTTC
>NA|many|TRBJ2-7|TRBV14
CASSLYRESYEQYF
TGTGCCAGCAGCCTCTACAGGGAGTCCTACGAGCAGTACTTC
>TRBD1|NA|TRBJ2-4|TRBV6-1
CASSATGSFWVRGKNIQYF
TGTGCCAGCAGCGCGACAGGGTCTTTCTGGGTTCGAGGCAAAAACATTCAGTACTTC
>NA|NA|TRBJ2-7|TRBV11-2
CASSPWVGGYEQYF
TGTGCCAGCAGCCCTTGGGTAGGGGGGTACGAGCAGTACTTC
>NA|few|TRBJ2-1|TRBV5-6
CASSSPGYEGPNEQFF
TGTGCCAGCAGCAGCCCAGGGTATGAGGGGCCCAATGAGCAGTTCTTC
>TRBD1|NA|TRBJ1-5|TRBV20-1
CSAQRGGQGTNQPQHF
TGCAGTGCTCAGAGAGGGGGACAGGGGACCAATCAGCCCCAGCATTTT
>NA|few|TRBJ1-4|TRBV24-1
CATSAGGGSPRLNEKLFF
TGTGCCACCAGTGCCGGGGGGGGCAGCCCTCGCCTTAATGAAAAACTGTTTTTT
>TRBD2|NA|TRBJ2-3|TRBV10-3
CAISGTSGIGGTDTQYF
TGTGCCATCAGCGGGACTAGCGGGATTGGGGGCACAGATACGCAGTATTTT
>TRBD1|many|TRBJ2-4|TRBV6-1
CASRGQGRENIQYF
TGTGCCAGCAGGGGACAGGGAAGGGAGAACATTCAGTACTTC
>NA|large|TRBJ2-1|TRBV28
CASPGVPPYNEQFF
TGTGCCAGCCCGGGGGTTCCCCCCTACAATGAGCAGTTCTTC
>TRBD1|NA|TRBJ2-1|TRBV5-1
CASSLNWDRGHEQFF
TGCGCCAGCAGCTTGAACTGGGACAGGGGGCATGAGCAGTTCTTC
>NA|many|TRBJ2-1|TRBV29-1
CSVEEARHYNEQFF
TGCAGCGTTGAAGAGGCGAGACACTACAATGAGCAGTTCTTC
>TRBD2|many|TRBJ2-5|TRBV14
CASSRTSGSQETQYF
TGTGCCAGCAGCCGGACTAGCGGGTCTCAAGAGACCCAGTACTTC
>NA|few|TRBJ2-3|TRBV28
CASSLSSGQGTQYF
TGTGCCAGCAGTTTATCCAGCGGGCAGGGTACGCAGTATTTT
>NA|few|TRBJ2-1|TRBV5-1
CASSAAGGTAQFF
TGCGCCAGCAGCGCGGCCGGAGGGACGGCACAGTTCTTC
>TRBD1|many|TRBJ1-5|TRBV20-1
CSAPTGGGTRSNQPQHF
TGCAGTGCCCCGACAGGGGGCGGAACTCGTAGCAATCAGCCCCAGCATTTT
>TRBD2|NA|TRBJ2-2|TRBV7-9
CASTPGASGSAGELFF
TGTGCCAGCACCCCCGGGGCTAGCGGGAGTGCCGGGGAGCTGTTTTTT
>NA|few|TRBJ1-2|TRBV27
CASSSGTPTLRGYTF
TGTGCCAGCAGTTCGGGGACACCTACCCTGCGGGGCTACACCTTC
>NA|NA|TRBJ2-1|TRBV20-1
CSARDQTPLGGRDNEQFF
TGCAGTGCTAGAGACCAAACACCGTTGGGCGGGCGGGACAATGAGCAGTTCTTC
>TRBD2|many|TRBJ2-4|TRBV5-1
CASSPYSGGAVAKNIQYF
TGCGCCAGCAGCCCCTATAGCGGGGGGGCCGTTGCCAAAAACATTCAGTACTTC
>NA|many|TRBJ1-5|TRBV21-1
CARRQARNQPQHF
TGTGCCAGAAGACAGGCTAGAAATCAGCCCCAGCATTTT
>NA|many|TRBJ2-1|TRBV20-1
CSAREHWAGGTYNEQFF
TGCAGTGCTAGAGAGCATTGGGCGGGTGGGACCTACAATGAGCAGTTCTTC
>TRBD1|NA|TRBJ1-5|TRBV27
CASSSRTGEHF
TGTGCCAGCAGTTCCCGGACAGGGGAGCATTTT
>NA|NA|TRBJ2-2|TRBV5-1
CASSLDRVGGELFF
TGCGCCAGCAGCTTGGACCGGGTTGGCGGGGAGCTGTTTTTT
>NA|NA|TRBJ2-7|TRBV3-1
CASSPQGRNYEQYF
TGTGCCAGCAGCCCTCAGGGCAGAAACTACGAGCAGTACTTC
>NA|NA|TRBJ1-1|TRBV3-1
CASSQGISIGAFF
TGTGCCAGCAGCCAAGGGATATCAATTGGGGCTTTCTTT
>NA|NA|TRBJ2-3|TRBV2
CASRLELASTDTQYF
TGTGCCAGCAGACTCGAGCTCGCTAGCACAGATACGCAGTATTTT
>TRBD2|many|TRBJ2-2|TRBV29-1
CSVGGTSGTGELFF
TGCAGCGTGGGAGGGACTAGCGGAACCGGGGAGCTGTTTTTT
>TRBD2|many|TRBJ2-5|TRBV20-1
CSARSGGAETQYF
TGCAGTGCTAGGTCGGGGGGTGCAGAGACCCAGTACTTC
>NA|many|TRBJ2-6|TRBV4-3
CASSQDLTGANVLTF
TGCGCCAGCAGCCAAGATTTAACTGGGGCCAACGTCCTGACTTTC
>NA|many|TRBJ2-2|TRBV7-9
CASSGNLKFTGELFF
TGTGCCAGCAGCGGTAATCTAAAGTTCACCGGGGAGCTGTTTTTT
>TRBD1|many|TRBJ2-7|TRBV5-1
CASSRGQNKYEQYF
TGCGCCAGCAGCCGGGGACAGAACAAATACGAGCAGTACTTC
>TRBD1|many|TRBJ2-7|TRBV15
CATSRGRDRGYEQYF
TGTGCCACCAGCAGGGGACGGGACAGGGGATACGAGCAGTACTTC
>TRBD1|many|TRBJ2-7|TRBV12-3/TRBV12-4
CASSQDRPYEQYF
TGTGCCAGCAGTCAGGACAGGCCCTACGAGCAGTACTTC
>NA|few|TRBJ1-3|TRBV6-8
CASRYRVGNTIYF
TGTGCCAGCAGATACAGGGTTGGAAACACCATATATTTT
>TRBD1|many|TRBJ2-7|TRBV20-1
CSAPDRVAYEQYF
TGCAGTGCTCCGGACAGGGTGGCCTACGAGCAGTACTTC
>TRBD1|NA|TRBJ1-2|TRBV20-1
CSASPGTGWNGYTF
TGCAGTGCTAGCCCCGGGACAGGCTGGAATGGCTACACCTTC
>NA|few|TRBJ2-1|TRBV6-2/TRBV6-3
CASRPPSYNEQFF
TGTGCCAGCAGACCGCCCTCCTACAATGAGCAGTTCTTC